This TCR beta chain was sequenced for a study of OX40 agonist ivuxolimab in advanced cancers. Data came from immunoSEQ multiplex PCR; TCRdb stores just in-frame clones and leaves some out. Seen here are fewer than 95,000 clones, 80% to 95% observed once, and the top ten hold 3.4%. The starting material was CD4+ or CD8+ T cells sorted from blood, obtained in a trial of the OX40 agonist ivuxolimab. This clonotype was sampled from an adult with an advanced solid tumor such as melanoma, head and neck, liver or kidney cancer.

CDR3 region: CAWSVLGVETQYF. The CDR3 coding sequence is TGTGCCTGGAGTGTTTTGGGAGTGGAGACCCAGTACTTC. V gene TRBV30 combines with J gene TRBJ2-5; weak D call: TRBD2 (5 bases). Per germline, CDR1 GTSNPN and CDR2 SVGIG (reference sequence). The ends were cut back, 0 bases at V and 5 bases at J, with 10 bases in the middle. The CDR3 sequence is 13 residues long. The whole variable domain, filled in from reference TRBV30 and TRBJ2-5, reads SQTIHQWPATLVQPVGSPLSLECTVEGTSNPNLYWYRQAAGRGLQLLFYSVGIGQISSEVPQNLSASRPQDRQFILSSKKLLLSDSGFYLCAWSVLGVETQYFGPGTRLLVL.